This T cell receptor beta chain came from a study of shared clonotypes between healthy human individuals. Profiled with immunoSEQ multiplex PCR; TCRdb holds only in-frame clones, not every one. The sample has 2 million to 2.5 million clones; around 90% are singletons. V lost 5 bases, J lost 8 bases, and 11 bases stayed unmatched. The germline gives CDR1 SQVTM, CDR2 ANQGSEA. The CDR3 is 13 residues long. The chain employs TRBV29-1 and TRBJ1-2; TRBD1 matches 7 bases. This receptor was taken from a man in his late teens or twenties in good health. Some clones in this sample may be carry-over from other donors' samples. The sample taken for sequencing was naive CD4+ T cells from PBMCs. Subset defined: CD45RA+ positively selected. This chain's CDR3 is CSVSYRDRRGYTF. CDR3 nucleotide sequence: TGCAGCGTTTCCTACCGGGACAGAAGAGGCTACACCTTC.